This T cell receptor (beta chain) was identified in a study of shared clonotypes between healthy human individuals. About the research overall: CD4 naive and memory got three plates each, CD8 naive two, CD8 memory one. General study results and limits: Rarefaction gave evidence that sorted-subset sequencing remained incomplete despite large depth. All-four-donor shared clonotypes had higher generation probabilities than non-shared clonotypes did.

CDR1 is KGHSH, CDR2 LQKENI, per germline. Trimming took 2 bases from V and 2 from J, leaving 10 bases between them. The CDR3 length is 15 residues. Regarding this clone: Its cognate antigen is unknown.

Both subsets, CD45RA+ naive and CD45RA-negative memory, were split from the CD4+ cells. Repertoires were generated with immunoSEQ multiplex PCR, while TCRdb's copy carries only in-frame clones and drops some. The repertoire holds roughly 2,300,000 clones, with 80% to 95% as singletons. This receptor was identified in a man aged 18 to 30 in good health. Some clones in this sample may be carry-over from other donors' samples. The sample consisted of naive CD4+ T cells from PBMCs. Subset specified: CD45RA+ positively selected. The chain links TRBV18 to TRBJ1-5; possibly TRBD1 for D (6 bases). CDR3 nucleotides: TGTGCCAGCTCACCAACAGGGAACGGCAATCAGCCCCAGCATTTT. Its protein product is CASSPTGNGNQPQHF.